Detailed here is one T cell receptor (beta chain). Antigen specificity is unknown. The data belong to a study of T-cell memory formation after mild COVID-19. General observations from the study: A balance of CD4 and CD8 characterized clones contracting day 15 to 85, whereas later expanders leaned CD4+.

Germline lookup yields CDR1 SGHKS and CDR2 YYEKEE (reference sequence). The V and J ends lost 1 base and 4 bases, in that order; junction bases with no gene match: 7. The CDR3 extends over 15 amino acids. 5'RACE primed from the constant segment yielded TCR alpha and TCR beta cDNA libraries bearing sample barcodes and UMIs. TCRdb fed the 5' RACE reads into MiXCR, producing one record per CDR3 protein. Among more than 350,000 distinct CDR3 sequences listed, 15% to 20% were seen once. J is TRBJ2-7 and V is TRBV5-5, with 8 nucleotides matching TRBD1. The sequence was collected from a man younger than 30 who had mild COVID-19 (a few samples of this study predate the infection). Cell type and time point are not known. Source material: PBMCs or a T cell subset sorted from them (not recorded which). In DNA, the CDR3 is TGTGCCAGCAGCTTGCCCGGACAGGGCGGGTACGAGCAGTACGTC. This translates into CASSLPGQGGYEQYV.